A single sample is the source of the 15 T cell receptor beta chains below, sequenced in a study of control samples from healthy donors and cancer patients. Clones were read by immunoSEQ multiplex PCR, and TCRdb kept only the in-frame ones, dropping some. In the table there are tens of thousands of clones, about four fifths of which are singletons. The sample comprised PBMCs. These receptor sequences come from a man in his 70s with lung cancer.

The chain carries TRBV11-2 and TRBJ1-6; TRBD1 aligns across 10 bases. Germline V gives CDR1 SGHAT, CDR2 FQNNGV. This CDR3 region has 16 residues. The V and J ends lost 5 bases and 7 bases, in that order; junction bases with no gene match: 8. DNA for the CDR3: TGTGCCAGCAGCACGACAGGGGGCGCGGTCAATTCACCCCTCCACTTT. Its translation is CASSTTGGAVNSPLHF.

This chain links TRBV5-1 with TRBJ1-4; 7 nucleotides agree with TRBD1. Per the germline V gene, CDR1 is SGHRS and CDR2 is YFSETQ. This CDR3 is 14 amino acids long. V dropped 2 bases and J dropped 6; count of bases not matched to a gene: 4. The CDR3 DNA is TGCGCCAGCAGCTTACAGGGGAGAGATGAAAAACTGTTTTTT. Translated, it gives CASSLQGRDEKLFF. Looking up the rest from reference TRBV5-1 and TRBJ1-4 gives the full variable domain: KAGVTQTPRYLIKTRGQQVTLSCSPISGHRSVSWYQQTPGQGLQFLFEYFSETQRNKGNFPGRFSGRQFSNSRSEMNVSTLELGDSALYLCASSLQGRDEKLFFGSGTQLSVL.

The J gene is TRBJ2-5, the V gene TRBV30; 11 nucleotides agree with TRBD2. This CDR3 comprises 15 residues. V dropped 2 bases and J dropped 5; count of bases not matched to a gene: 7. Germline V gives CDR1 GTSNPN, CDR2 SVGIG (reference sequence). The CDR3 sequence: CAWSLLAGGQETQYF. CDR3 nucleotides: TGTGCCTGGAGTCTCTTAGCGGGGGGGCAGGAGACCCAGTACTTC.

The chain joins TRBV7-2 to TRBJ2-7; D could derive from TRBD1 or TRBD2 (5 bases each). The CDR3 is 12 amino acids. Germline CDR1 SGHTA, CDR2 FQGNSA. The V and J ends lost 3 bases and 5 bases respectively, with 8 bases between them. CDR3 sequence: CASSFWGNEQYF. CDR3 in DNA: TGTGCCAGCAGCTTTTGGGGGAACGAGCAGTACTTC.

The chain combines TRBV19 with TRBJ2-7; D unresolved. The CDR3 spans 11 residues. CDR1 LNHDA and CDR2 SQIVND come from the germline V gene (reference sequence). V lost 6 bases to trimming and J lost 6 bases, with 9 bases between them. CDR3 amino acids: CASSSNTEQYF. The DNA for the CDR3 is TGTGCCAGTAGCTCCAACACCGAGCAGTACTTC. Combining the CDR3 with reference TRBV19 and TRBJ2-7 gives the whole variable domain DGGITQSPKYLFRKEGQNVTLSCEQNLNHDAMYWYRQDPGQGLRLIYYSQIVNDFQKGDIAEGYSVSREKKESFPLTVTSAQKNPTAFYLCASSSNTEQYFGPGTRLTVT.

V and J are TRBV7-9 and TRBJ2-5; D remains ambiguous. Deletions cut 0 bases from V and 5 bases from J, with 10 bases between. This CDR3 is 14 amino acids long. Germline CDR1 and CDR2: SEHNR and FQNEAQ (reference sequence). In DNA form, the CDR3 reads TGTGCCAGCAGCTTAGCGGGAAGTGGGGAGACCCAGTACTTC. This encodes CASSLAGSGETQYF.

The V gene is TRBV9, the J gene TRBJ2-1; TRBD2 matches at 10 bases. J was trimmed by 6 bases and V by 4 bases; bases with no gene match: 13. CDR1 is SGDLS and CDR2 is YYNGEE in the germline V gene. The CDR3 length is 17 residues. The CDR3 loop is CASSSTLAGSPGNEQFF. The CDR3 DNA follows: TGTGCCAGCAGCTCCACACTAGCGGGGTCACCCGGCAATGAGCAGTTCTTC.

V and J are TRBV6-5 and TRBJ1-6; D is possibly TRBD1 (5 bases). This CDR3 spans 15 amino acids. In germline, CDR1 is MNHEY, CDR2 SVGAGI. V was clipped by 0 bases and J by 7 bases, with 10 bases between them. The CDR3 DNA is TGTGCCAGCAGTTACTCGCGGAGGGACAATTCACCCCTCCACTTT. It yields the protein CASSYSRRDNSPLHF.

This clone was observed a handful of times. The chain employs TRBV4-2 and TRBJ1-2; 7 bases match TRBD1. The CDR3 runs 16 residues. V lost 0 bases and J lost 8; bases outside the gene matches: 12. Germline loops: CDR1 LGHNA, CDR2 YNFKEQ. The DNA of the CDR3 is TGTGCCAGCAGCCAAGATTTAGGGGACAGAGCTGGCGGCTACACCTTC. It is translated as CASSQDLGDRAGGYTF.

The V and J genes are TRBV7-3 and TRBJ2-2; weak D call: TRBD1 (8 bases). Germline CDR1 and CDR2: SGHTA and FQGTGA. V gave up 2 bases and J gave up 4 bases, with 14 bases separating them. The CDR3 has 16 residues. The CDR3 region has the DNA TGTGCCAGCAGCTTATCAGGGGGCGGGGGCACCGGGGAGCTGTTTTTT. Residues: CASSLSGGGGTGELFF.

CDR3 residues: CASSLDRRTDTQYF. The CDR3, as DNA: TGTGCCAGCAGCTTGGACAGACGCACAGATACGCAGTATTTT. The chain uses TRBV5-5 and TRBJ2-3; D ambiguous. CDR3 length: 14 residues. The V end was cut by 0 bases, the J end by 1 base, with 6 bases between. Germline CDR1 SGHKS, CDR2 YYEKEE (reference sequence).

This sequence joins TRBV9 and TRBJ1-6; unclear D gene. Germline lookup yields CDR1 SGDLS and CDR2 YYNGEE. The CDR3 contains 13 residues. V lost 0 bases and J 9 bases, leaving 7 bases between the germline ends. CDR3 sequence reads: CASSVAVGSPLHF. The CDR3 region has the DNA TGTGCCAGCAGCGTAGCGGTTGGTTCACCCCTCCACTTT.

In nucleotides, the CDR3 is TGTGCCAGCAGTGAAGAAGACACCATATATTTT. Residues: CASSEEDTIYF. The chain joins TRBV6-1 to TRBJ1-3, with no clear D. The CDR3 has 11 residues. Deletions cut 1 base from V and 8 bases from J, with 3 bases between. CDR1 is MNHNS and CDR2 is SASEGT in the germline V gene.

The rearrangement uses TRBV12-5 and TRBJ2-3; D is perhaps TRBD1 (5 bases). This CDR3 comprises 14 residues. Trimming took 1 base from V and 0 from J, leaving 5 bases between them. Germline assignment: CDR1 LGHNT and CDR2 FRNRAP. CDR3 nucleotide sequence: TGTGCTAGTGGTTTGGACAGGAGCACAGATACGCAGTATTTT. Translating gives CASGLDRSTDTQYF.

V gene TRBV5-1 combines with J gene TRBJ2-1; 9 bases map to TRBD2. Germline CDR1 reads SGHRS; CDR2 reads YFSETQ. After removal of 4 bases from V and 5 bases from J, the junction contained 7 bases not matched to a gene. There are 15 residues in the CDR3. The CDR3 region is CASSPGGGEHNEQFF. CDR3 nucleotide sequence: TGCGCCAGCAGCCCGGGCGGGGGGGAACACAATGAGCAGTTCTTC.